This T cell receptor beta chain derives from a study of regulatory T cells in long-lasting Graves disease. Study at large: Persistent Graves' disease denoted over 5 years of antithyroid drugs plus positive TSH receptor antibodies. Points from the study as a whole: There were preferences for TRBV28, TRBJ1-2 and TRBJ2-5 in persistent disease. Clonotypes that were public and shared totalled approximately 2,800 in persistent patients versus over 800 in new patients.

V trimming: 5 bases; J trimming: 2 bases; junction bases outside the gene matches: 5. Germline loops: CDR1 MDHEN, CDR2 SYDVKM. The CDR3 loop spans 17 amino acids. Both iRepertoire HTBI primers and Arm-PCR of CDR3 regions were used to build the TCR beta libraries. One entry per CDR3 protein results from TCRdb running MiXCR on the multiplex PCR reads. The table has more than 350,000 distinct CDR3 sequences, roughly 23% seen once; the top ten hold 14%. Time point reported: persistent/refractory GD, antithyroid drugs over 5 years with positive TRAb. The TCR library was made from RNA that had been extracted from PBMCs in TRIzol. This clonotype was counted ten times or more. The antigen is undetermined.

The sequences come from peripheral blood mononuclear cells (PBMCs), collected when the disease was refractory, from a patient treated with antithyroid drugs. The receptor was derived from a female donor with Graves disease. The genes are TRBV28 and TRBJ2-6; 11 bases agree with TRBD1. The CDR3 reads CASSVDRGRAGANVLTF. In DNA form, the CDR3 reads TGTGCCAGCAGTGTGGACAGGGGGCGCGCTGGGGCCAACGTCCTGACTTTC.